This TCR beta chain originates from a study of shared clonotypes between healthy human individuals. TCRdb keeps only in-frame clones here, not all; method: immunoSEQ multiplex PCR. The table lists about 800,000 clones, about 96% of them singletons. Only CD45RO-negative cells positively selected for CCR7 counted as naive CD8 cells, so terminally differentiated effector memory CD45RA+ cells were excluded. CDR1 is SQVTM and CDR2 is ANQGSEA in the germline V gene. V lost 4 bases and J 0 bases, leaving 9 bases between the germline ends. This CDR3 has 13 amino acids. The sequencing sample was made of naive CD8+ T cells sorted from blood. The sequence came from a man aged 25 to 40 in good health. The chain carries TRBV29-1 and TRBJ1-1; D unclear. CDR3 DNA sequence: TGCAGCGTTGCTGGCAACCTGAACACTGAAGCTTTCTTT. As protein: CSVAGNLNTEAFF.